This entry lists 29 T cell receptor beta chains sequenced from one sample in a study of T cells in localized non-small cell lung cancer. TCRdb's table, derived via immunoSEQ multiplex PCR, lists solely in-frame clones and lacks some. Of around 29,000 clones in the sample, approximately 90% were seen once. The specimen comprised peripheral blood, sampled before any cancer treatment. The receptors originated from a female donor aged 60 or older with stage III squamous cell lung carcinoma.

The chain links TRBV19 to TRBJ2-1; unclear D gene. Germline CDR1 LNHDA, CDR2 SQIVND (reference sequence). This CDR3 spans 12 amino acids. Trimming left V 5 bases short and J 2 bases short, with 4 bases between. This chain's CDR3 is CASSGTYNEQFF. CDR3 DNA sequence: TGTGCCAGTAGTGGAACCTACAATGAGCAGTTCTTC.

This clone came up a few times. V gene TRBV10-2 combines with J gene TRBJ1-1; D is unclear. Germline lookup yields CDR1 WSHSY and CDR2 SAAADI. V was pared by 0 bases and J by 5 bases, with 7 bases between. The length of the CDR3 is 13 residues. CDR3 DNA sequence: TGCGCCAGCAGTGAGTCCGAGGTGACTGAAGCTTTCTTT. Protein: CASSESEVTEAFF.

The chain joins TRBV28 to TRBJ1-3, with 8 bases identical to TRBD1. Trimming cost V 4 bases and J 5 bases; bases outside gene matches: 7. The CDR3 runs 15 residues. From germline, CDR1 is MDHEN and CDR2 SYDVKM. CDR3 residues: CASSSKQGARNTIYF. The DNA of the CDR3 is TGTGCCAGCAGTTCAAAGCAGGGGGCAAGAAACACCATATATTTT.

This chain's CDR3 is CASSPQGYNSPLHF. The CDR3 coding sequence is TGTGCCAGCAGTCCTCAGGGTTACAATTCACCCCTCCACTTT. The V gene is TRBV28, the J gene TRBJ1-6; possible D gene TRBD1, 5 bases. This CDR3 has 14 residues. Germline assignment: CDR1 MDHEN and CDR2 SYDVKM. V was trimmed by 5 bases and J by 7 bases, leaving 12 bases between them.

The chain joins TRBV7-3 to TRBJ2-1, with 13 bases identical to TRBD2. Germline V gene data show CDR1 as SGHTA and CDR2 as FQGTGA. This CDR3 spans 16 amino acids. The V gene end was trimmed by 5 bases and the J gene end by 6 bases; junction bases not matched to a gene: 7. The CDR3 region has the DNA TGTGCCAGCAGCACCCCGGGACTAGCGGGACTCAATGAGCAGTTCTTC. Protein sequence: CASSTPGLAGLNEQFF.

This chain links TRBV9 with TRBJ2-5; 7 bases align to TRBD1. V trimming: 3 bases; J trimming: 1 base; junction bases outside the gene matches: 3. This CDR3 is 14 amino acids long. CDR1 and CDR2 from the germline V gene are SGDLS and YYNGEE. CDR3 amino acids: CASSARDSQETQYF. For the CDR3, the DNA is TGTGCCAGCAGCGCTCGGGACAGCCAAGAGACCCAGTACTTC.

This clone was seen a handful of times. J is TRBJ1-4 and V is TRBV7-6, with 7 bases identical to TRBD1. The CDR3 is 14 residues long. Germline V CDR1 and CDR2: SGHVS, FNYEAQ. The V segment lost 4 bases and the J segment 7 bases; nucleotides outside the gene matches: 6. CDR3 nucleotides: TGTGCCAGCAGCTCGGCAGGGGGGGCTGAAAAACTGTTTTTT. As protein: CASSSAGGAEKLFF.

This chain links TRBV7-6 with TRBJ1-3; D is unresolved. The V and J ends lost 1 base and 1 base respectively, with 14 bases between them. This CDR3 region has 17 residues. In germline, CDR1 is SGHVS, CDR2 FNYEAQ. CDR3 amino acids: CASSLESALLSGNTIYF. The DNA for the CDR3 is TGTGCCAGCAGCTTAGAATCTGCCCTGCTATCTGGAAACACCATATATTTT. Complete variable domain (other parts from reference TRBV7-6 and TRBJ1-3): GAGVSQSPRYKVTKRGQDVALRCDPISGHVSLYWYRQALGQGPEFLTYFNYEAQQDKSGLPNDRFSAERPEGSISTLTIQRTEQRDSAMYRCASSLESALLSGNTIYFGEGSWLTVV.

This chain connects TRBV4-3 to TRBJ1-2; 7 nucleotides agree with TRBD1. The CDR3 has 15 amino acids. Unmatched junction bases numbered 5, after V lost 0 bases and J lost 4 bases. Per germline, CDR1 LGHNA and CDR2 YSLEER. The CDR3 spells CASSQDPAGGYGYTF. CDR3 DNA sequence: TGCGCCAGCAGCCAAGATCCGGCAGGGGGCTATGGCTACACCTTC.

This clone was picked up a small number of times. The chain couples TRBV11-2 to TRBJ2-7; D uncertain. CDR1 is SGHAT, CDR2 FQNNGV, per germline. The V end was cut by 5 bases, the J end by 4 bases, with 18 bases between. CDR3 size: 15 residues. This chain's CDR3 is CASSNLRFGFYEQYF. The CDR3 region has the DNA TGTGCCAGCAGCAATCTAAGGTTTGGCTTTTACGAGCAGTACTTC.

V usage is TRBV7-2 and J usage is TRBJ1-2; a weak D match, TRBD1 (6 bases). Deletions cut 5 bases from V and 4 bases from J, with 17 bases between. The CDR3 consists of 15 residues. Per germline, CDR1 SGHTA and CDR2 FQGNSA. CDR3 residues: CASSPAGGKGYGYTF. The CDR3 DNA reads TGTGCCAGCAGCCCCGCGGGGGGCAAAGGCTATGGCTACACCTTC.

J is TRBJ1-1 and V is TRBV19; tentative D call: TRBD1 (5 bases). V lost 3 bases to trimming and J lost 2 bases, with 10 bases between them. CDR3 length equals 14 residues. The germline V gene has CDR1 LNHDA and CDR2 SQIVND (reference sequence). The CDR3 nucleotides are TGTGCCAGTAGTATCCTCAGGGCTAACACTGAAGCTTTCTTT. Its protein is CASSILRANTEAFF.

V gene TRBV19 combines with J gene TRBJ1-1; the match to TRBD1 covers 11 bases. V shed 5 bases and J 5 bases; nucleotides not matched to a gene: 13. The CDR3 sequence is 17 residues long. CDR1 and CDR2 (germline): LNHDA, SQIVND (reference sequence). CDR3 in DNA: TGTGCCAGTAGTGCCCAAAGGACAGGGGGCATTAAGACTGAAGCTTTCTTT. Translation gives CASSAQRTGGIKTEAFF.

The rearrangement uses TRBV5-5 and TRBJ1-2; a weak D match, TRBD1 (6 bases). The length of the CDR3 is 14 residues. Germline CDR1 and CDR2: SGHKS and YYEKEE (reference sequence). V shed 0 bases and J shed 3 bases, with 9 bases lying between them. CDR3 amino acids: CASSLGGQDYGYTF. The CDR3 DNA reads TGTGCCAGCAGCTTGGGGGGGCAAGACTATGGCTACACCTTC.

The chain links TRBV27 to TRBJ1-2; 8 bases fit TRBD1. The CDR3 is 16 amino acids. Germline CDR1 MNHEY, CDR2 SMNVEV (reference sequence). The V segment lost 3 bases and the J segment 5 bases; nucleotides outside the gene matches: 11. The CDR3 coding sequence is TGTGCCAGCAGTTTTCGACAGGGGCAGATGTGGTATGGCTACACCTTC. Protein product: CASSFRQGQMWYGYTF.

V usage is TRBV7-9 and J usage is TRBJ2-4; 8 bases are a match to TRBD2. This CDR3 region has 16 residues. With 1 base clipped from V and 1 base from J, the junction kept 3 bases outside the gene matches. CDR1 and CDR2 (germline): SEHNR, FQNEAQ (reference sequence). The CDR3 protein is CASSLVRGGAKNIQYF. In DNA form, the CDR3 reads TGTGCCAGCAGCTTAGTACGGGGGGGCGCCAAAAACATTCAGTACTTC.

The rearrangement links TRBV6-5 to TRBJ2-7; D may be TRBD1 or TRBD2 (6 bases each). Per the germline V gene, CDR1 is MNHEY and CDR2 is SVGAGI. Trimming pared 6 bases from V and 3 bases from J, leaving 18 bases between. There are 15 residues in the CDR3. CDR3 bases: TGTGCCAGCAGCCCGGGGGCAGGGGTAAGCTACGAGCAGTACTTC. As protein: CASSPGAGVSYEQYF.

V gene TRBV29-1 combines with J gene TRBJ2-3, with TRBD2 identical over 11 bases. The germline V gene encodes CDR1 SQVTM and CDR2 ANQGSEA. V was clipped by 1 base and J by 5 bases; unmatched bases: 8. This CDR3 region has 16 residues. CDR3 region: CSVEGASGRSIDTQYF. The DNA of the CDR3 is TGCAGCGTTGAAGGGGCTAGCGGGAGGTCCATAGATACGCAGTATTTT.

The chain links TRBV28 to TRBJ1-2, with D perhaps TRBD1 (5 bases). Trimming took off 3 bases at V and 4 bases at J, with 9 bases between the two ends. This CDR3 comprises 13 residues. CDR1 and CDR2 (germline): MDHEN, SYDVKM. The CDR3 reads CASSLGQGYGYTF. In nucleotides, the CDR3 is TGTGCCAGCAGTTTGGGCCAGGGCTATGGCTACACCTTC.

The chain is built from TRBV7-2 and TRBJ1-5; D perhaps matches TRBD1 (6 bases). The germline V and J ends were trimmed by 6 bases and 6 bases, with 12 bases remaining between them. CDR1 is SGHTA, CDR2 FQGNSA, per germline. CDR3 length: 13 amino acids. DNA of the CDR3: TGTGCCAGCAGTCTACAGGGTACTCAGCCCCAGCATTTT. Its translation: CASSLQGTQPQHF.

V usage is TRBV7-9 and J usage is TRBJ1-5; no reliable D call. Trimming left V 3 bases short and J 4 bases short, with 7 bases between. Germline V gives CDR1 SEHNR, CDR2 FQNEAQ (reference sequence). This CDR3 is built from 13 residues. CDR3 sequence: CASSFDRNQPQHF. CDR3 coding DNA: TGTGCCAGCAGCTTCGATCGGAATCAGCCCCAGCATTTT.

This chain links TRBV5-1 with TRBJ2-5, with D perhaps TRBD2 (5 bases). This CDR3 contains 14 residues. The V and J ends lost 1 base and 4 bases respectively, with 11 bases between them. Germline loops: CDR1 SGHRS, CDR2 YFSETQ. This CDR3 reads CASSLNAGLETQYF. CDR3 DNA sequence: TGCGCCAGCAGCTTGAATGCGGGTCTAGAGACCCAGTACTTC.

This chain connects TRBV19 to TRBJ1-4; no reliable D call. Germline V gene sequence: CDR1 LNHDA, CDR2 SQIVND (reference sequence). V was cut by 3 bases and J by 3 bases, with 17 bases left in between. There are 17 residues in the CDR3. The CDR3 loop is CASSILTAPNANEKLFF. The CDR3 nucleotides are TGTGCCAGTAGTATCCTGACGGCCCCGAATGCTAATGAAAAACTGTTTTTT.

This CDR3 reads CASGGGPYTEAFF. CDR3 DNA sequence: TGTGCCAGCGGGGGCGGGCCGTACACTGAAGCTTTCTTT. The V call is TRBV28, the J call TRBJ1-1; TRBD1 might be the D (6 bases). V gave up 8 bases and J gave up 3 bases, with 13 bases separating them. From germline, CDR1 is MDHEN and CDR2 SYDVKM. The CDR3 spans 13 residues. The full variable domain, completed using reference TRBV28 and TRBJ1-1, is DVKVTQSSRYLVKRTGEKVFLECVQDMDHENMFWYRQDPGLGLRLIYFSYDVKMKEKGDIPEGYSVSREKKERFSLILESASTNQTSMYLCASGGGPYTEAFFGQGTRLTVV.

This sequence joins TRBV15 and TRBJ1-6; D remains ambiguous. The V gene lost 0 bases and the J gene lost 7 bases, with 10 bases spanning the gap. This CDR3 region has 15 residues. Germline V gene lookup returns CDR1 LNHNV and CDR2 YYDKDF (reference sequence). The CDR3 nucleotides are TGTGCCACCAGCAGAGATGGACGGTTCAATTCACCCCTCCACTTT. Its protein product is CATSRDGRFNSPLHF. Filled out from reference TRBV15 and TRBJ1-6, the complete variable domain reads DAMVIQNPRYQVTQFGKPVTLSCSQTLNHNVMYWYQQKSSQAPKLLFHYYDKDFNNEADTPDNFQSRRPNTSFCFLDIRSPGLGDTAMYLCATSRDGRFNSPLHFGNGTRLTVT.

The chain joins TRBV9 to TRBJ1-5, with D unresolved. Trimming removed 0 bases from V and 10 bases from J, with 14 bases in between. This CDR3 has 14 residues. The germline gives CDR1 SGDLS, CDR2 YYNGEE. The DNA for the CDR3 is TGTGCCAGCAGCGTAGATGTTGCTTTGAGCCCCCAGCATTTT. This codes for CASSVDVALSPQHF.

V and J are TRBV18 and TRBJ1-4; 8 nucleotides align to TRBD1. CDR1 is KGHSH, CDR2 LQKENI, per germline. V lost 0 bases, J lost 8 bases, and 5 bases stayed unmatched. This CDR3 has 15 residues. The CDR3 bases are TGTGCCAGCTCACCACCGTCACAGGGGGGAGAAAAACTGTTTTTT. It translates to CASSPPSQGGEKLFF.

The rearrangement links TRBV19 to TRBJ2-2, with D perhaps TRBD1 (6 bases). Trimming cost V 10 bases and J 1 base, with 13 bases left between them. The V gene's germline CDR1 is LNHDA and CDR2 SQIVND (reference sequence). The CDR3 length is 14 residues. CDR3 sequence (DNA): TGTGCCATTCACCCGGGACAGAACACCGGGGAGCTGTTTTTT. Translation gives CAIHPGQNTGELFF.

This chain joins TRBV7-2 and TRBJ2-7; 12 positions match TRBD2. J gave up 6 bases and V 1 base, and 1 base lay outside the gene matches. The CDR3 spans 14 residues. Germline CDR1 SGHTA, CDR2 FQGNSA. This CDR3 reads CASSLGTSGVEQYF. The CDR3 region has the DNA TGTGCCAGCAGCTTAGGGACTAGCGGGGTCGAGCAGTACTTC.